Reported below is one TCR beta chain. The target antigen is unknown. Donors had recovered from mild-to-severe COVID-19. This table comes from immunoSEQ multiplex PCR, and its TCRdb copy is limited to in-frame clones, with some not included. The profile shows 65,000 to 95,000 clones, around four fifths of them singletons. These data belong to a study of CD4 T cell repertoires in COVID-19. Study context: CFSE-low cells expanded roughly 11 days with IL-2, then restimulated with other coronavirus spikes. Study-wide points: In SARS-CoV and/or HKU1 spike cultures, between about 6.5 and 28% of SARS-CoV-2 clonotypes reappeared.

The CDR3 totals 11 residues. Per germline, CDR1 LGHNT and CDR2 FRNRAP. J gave up 9 bases and V 11 bases, and 8 bases lay outside the gene matches. The specimen comprised CD4+ T cells from peripheral blood, sampled after recovery from COVID-19. The chain has TRBV12-5 and TRBJ2-3, with 7 bases that match TRBD2. The origin of this receptor is a human donor who had COVID-19. CDR3 amino acids: CASGEGRTQYF. CDR3 bases: TGTGCTTCCGGGGAGGGAAGGACGCAGTATTTT.